The subject of this entry is one TCR beta chain. Its antigen is unknown. Use of 60 Vbeta and 13 Jbeta primers characterized the PCR. The method was immunoSEQ multiplex PCR; TCRdb's version includes in-frame clones alone and lacks a portion of them. The repertoire holds some 90,000 clones, approximately 75% seen once, with under 3.5% in the top ten. The data belong to a study of cytomegalovirus exposure and HLA in healthy donors. Study observations and caveats: Through in vitro validation, three CMV-associated chains were shown to be specific for CMV antigens. Trimming of TCR beta V- and J-genes showed a link, identified in a later analysis, to a missense DCLRE1C variant.

Germline CDR1 is SQVTM and CDR2 is ANQGSEA. V was shortened by 5 bases and J by 8 bases, with 13 bases between the two germline ends. There are 12 residues in the CDR3. The material sequenced was PBMCs. The gene calls are TRBV29-1 and TRBJ2-1, with a weak D call TRBD2 (5 bases). The TCR comes from a female donor in good health and CMV-seropositive. The CDR3, as DNA: TGCAGCGTTCTCCCTAGCTTCGATGAGCAGTTCTTC. It codes for CSVLPSFDEQFF.